This TCR beta chain was found in a study of OX40 agonist ivuxolimab in advanced cancers. Study at large: Enrolled patients in dose escalation had cancers that were hepatocellular carcinoma, melanoma, renal cell or head and neck cancer. Aged about 20 to 85 with a mean of 60 years, they were around 79% male.

V lost 6 bases to trimming and J lost 6 bases, with 15 bases between them. The CDR3 totals 14 residues. Germline CDR1 is WSHSY and CDR2 is SAAADI. Repertoires were generated with immunoSEQ multiplex PCR, while TCRdb's copy carries only in-frame clones and drops some. This sample has tens of thousands of clones, with 75% to 95% found just once. Notes on the study in general: CD8+ T cells averaged more expanded clones than CD4+.

With regard to this clone: Its matching antigen is unknown.

At cycle 4 day 1, cycle 7 day 1, and baseline, blood was sampled. The receptor was isolated from an adult with an advanced solid tumor such as melanoma, head and neck, liver or kidney cancer. The gene calls are TRBV10-2 and TRBJ1-5, with a tentative D call TRBD1 (6 bases). The specimen was CD4+ or CD8+ T cells sorted from blood, collected in a trial of the OX40 agonist ivuxolimab. CDR3 DNA: TGCGCCAGCAGAGCAGGGGAACCTCTTCAGCCCCAGCATTTT. Its translation: CASRAGEPLQPQHF.